Included here is one T cell receptor (beta chain) sequence, with context. The sample originates from a study of blood T cell repertoires in COVID-19. About the research overall: Sample material is recorded as cDNA or gDNA derived from T cells, B-cell-depleted T cells, or PBMCs.

The CDR3 consists of 14 residues. CDR1 is SEHNR, CDR2 FQNEAQ, per germline (reference sequence). The V end lost 5 bases, the J end lost 6 bases, and 17 bases lay between the germline ends. Generated by immunoSEQ multiplex PCR, the TCRdb table keeps only in-frame clones and is missing some. The sample lists roughly 240,000 clones, approximately 88% occurring once. The TCR sequence derives from a woman aged 40-49 years with acute COVID-19. The sequenced sample consisted of PBMCs or T cells enriched from blood (not recorded which). V is TRBV7-9 and J is TRBJ2-7; TRBD1 might be the D (6 bases). The CDR3 loop reads CASSVPGTLGEQYF. The CDR3 coding sequence is TGTGCCAGCAGCGTTCCAGGGACATTGGGCGAGCAGTACTTC.